The clone carrying this T cell receptor (beta chain) was found many times. As yet, its antigen is unknown. At first hyperthyroidism diagnosis, before any ophthalmopathy symptoms, the blood sample was collected. Between the trimmed V and J ends, which lost 5 bases and 8 bases, there was a span of 18 bases. The V gene's germline CDR1 is SQVTM and CDR2 ANQGSEA. The CDR3 covers 14 residues. Researchers amplified the TCR beta CDR3 regions from RNA transcripts. First-round RT-PCR targeting the TCR CDR3 was performed with the HTBI primer set. In TCRdb, the multiplex PCR reads were re-called with MiXCR into one record per CDR3 protein. The sample records 150,000 or so distinct CDR3 sequences, approximately 20% being singletons. The entry originates in a study of T cells in Graves' hyperthyroidism and ophthalmopathy. Findings and limits, study-wide: Blood shared most expanded thyroid clonotypes above 0.001. Ophthalmopathy stood apart from stable hyperthyroidism in a 13 V-J model.

The chain has TRBV29-1 and TRBJ1-4, with a tentative D call TRBD1 (5 bases). Sequencing input: blood. This receptor was identified in a woman between 50 and 59 years old with Graves' hyperthyroidism that later progressed to Graves' ophthalmopathy. CDR3 residues: CSVTVWGGEEKLFF. DNA for the CDR3: TGCAGCGTTACGGTATGGGGGGGAGAAGAAAAACTGTTTTTT.